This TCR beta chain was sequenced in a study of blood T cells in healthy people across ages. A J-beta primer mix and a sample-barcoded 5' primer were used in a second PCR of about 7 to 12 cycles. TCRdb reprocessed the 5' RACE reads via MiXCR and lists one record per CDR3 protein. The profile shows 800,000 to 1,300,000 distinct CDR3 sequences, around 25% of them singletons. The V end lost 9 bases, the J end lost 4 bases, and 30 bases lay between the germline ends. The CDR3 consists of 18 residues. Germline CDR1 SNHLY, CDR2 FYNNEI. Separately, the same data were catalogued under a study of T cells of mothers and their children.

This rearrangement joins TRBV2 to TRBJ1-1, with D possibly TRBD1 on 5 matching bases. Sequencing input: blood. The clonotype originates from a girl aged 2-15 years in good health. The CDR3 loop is CARLAGAEGYPQSTEAFF. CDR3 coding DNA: TGTGCCAGATTAGCCGGGGCCGAAGGATACCCGCAGAGCACTGAAGCTTTCTTT.